The rows below give T cell receptor beta chains drawn from one sample of a study of tumor-infiltrating lymphocytes in primary liver carcinoma. One entry per CDR3 protein results from TCRdb running MiXCR on the multiplex PCR reads. The table includes approximately 310,000 distinct CDR3 sequences, 65% detected once. The sequencing sample was made of peripheral blood. The source of these receptors is a middle-aged man with primary liver carcinoma and hepatitis B virus infection. Both conserved end residues are part of each CDR3. The D gene is left open where the match is weak. Clone sizes are given selectively: once, few, many, or a class where the clone is expanded.

clone size | J gene | D gene | V gene | CDR3 DNA | CDR3 protein
NA | TRBJ2-7 | TRBD2 | TRBV7-8 | TGTGCCAGCAGCTTAGGTACTAGCGCAACCTACGAGCAGTACTTC | CASSLGTSATYEQYF
NA | TRBJ1-2 | NA | TRBV6-5 | TGTGCCAGCAGTCGGGGACAACGTGAGGGCTACACCTTC | CASSRGQREGYTF
NA | TRBJ2-7 | TRBD2 | TRBV5-6 | TGTGCCAGCAGCCCCTGGACTAGCGGGAGGGCCAACGAGCAGTACTTC | CASSPWTSGRANEQYF
NA | TRBJ2-1 | TRBD2 | TRBV18 | TGTGCCAGCTCACCCGGACTAGCGGAGTACAATGAGCAGTTCTTC | CASSPGLAEYNEQFF
few | TRBJ2-7 | NA | TRBV7-9 | TGTGCCAGCGGCCCGAAGGGGATAGCCTACGAGCAGTACTTC | CASGPKGIAYEQYF
NA | TRBJ2-1 | NA | TRBV11-2 | TGTGCTAGCATGAGGCTAGCAGGAGGAAGATACAATGAGCACTTCTTC | CASMRLAGGRYNEHFF
NA | TRBJ2-2 | TRBD2 | TRBV5-1 | TGCGCCAGCAGCTCGAAGACTAGCGGCCTGAACACCGGGGAGCCGTTGTTT | CASSSKTSGLNTGEPLF
NA | TRBJ1-3 | NA | TRBV10-3 | TGTGCCACCAGTACTCCCCGTCAGTCCGGAAACACCATATGTTTT | CATSTPRQSGNTICF
NA | TRBJ2-7 | TRBD2 | TRBV7-3 | TGTGCCAGCAGCCCTCGGCGGGAGAGGCATTACGAGCAGTACTTC | CASSPRRERHYEQYF
NA | TRBJ2-7 | NA | TRBV29-1 | TGCGGCGTTGTGTCAGGGACCCCTCTACACGAGCAGTACTTC | CGVVSGTPLHEQYF
NA | TRBJ2-1 | TRBD2 | TRBV6-6 | TGCGCCAGCTGTTATTCTAGCGGGAGGGCGGGCAATGAGCAGTTCTTC | CASCYSSGRAGNEQFF
NA | TRBJ2-5 | TRBD1 | TRBV25-1 | TGTGCCAGCAGGGGGGACAGGGCTGAGACCCAGTACTTC | CASRGDRAETQYF
many | TRBJ2-1 | TRBD2 | TRBV6-5 | TGTGCCAGCAGTTACTCGGGGACTAGCGGGAGTCAGGATGAGCAGTTCTTC | CASSYSGTSGSQDEQFF
NA | TRBJ1-5 | NA | TRBV7-9 | TGTGCCAGCAGCTTAGGGGGCAATGGGCAGTCCCAGCATTTT | CASSLGGNGQSQHF
NA | TRBJ2-7 | NA | TRBV4-1 | TGCGCTAGCAGCCCCTCGGTGTGGGTGGGGATTCCGAACTTC | CASSPSVWVGIPNF
many | TRBJ2-2 | NA | TRBV6-5 | TGTGCCAGCAGTTCCTACCGGGGCGGGGAGCTGTTTTTT | CASSSYRGGELFF
NA | TRBJ2-7 | NA | TRBV5-1 | TGCGCCAGCAGCTTGGATGGAGAGGTGTACGAGCAGTACTTC | CASSLDGEVYEQYF
NA | TRBJ2-7 | TRBD2 | TRBV14 | TGTGCCAGCAGCCACGGGACTAACGGGAGGGCCCTGAAGTACTACGAGCAGTACTTC | CASSHGTNGRALKYYEQYF
NA | TRBJ1-4 | NA | TRBV6-5 | TGTGCCAGCAGCCGGGCAGGGGTCGGTGAAAAACTGTTTTTT | CASSRAGVGEKLFF
NA | TRBJ2-7 | NA | TRBV11-1 | TGTGCCAGCAGCTTAGTTGGGAAAACCTACGAGCAGTACTTC | CASSLVGKTYEQYF
few | TRBJ1-3 | TRBD1 | TRBV30 | TGTGCCTGGAACAAAGGGACAGCTGGAAACACCATATATTTT | CAWNKGTAGNTIYF
NA | TRBJ2-5 | NA | TRBV6-1 | TGTGCCAGTATTGAACTAGCACACCAAGAGACCCAGTACTTT | CASIELAHQETQYF
many | TRBJ2-7 | TRBD2 | TRBV5-5 | TGTGCCAGCAGCTTGGAGGTTACTAGCGGTTATCCCGGGGGCTCCTACGAGCAGTACTTC | CASSLEVTSGYPGGSYEQYF
many | TRBJ2-6 | NA | TRBV5-4 | TGTGCCCCCTACGTAGGGGACCACTCCTCTGGGGCCAACGTCCTGACTTTC | CAPYVGDHSSGANVLTF
NA | TRBJ2-1 | NA | TRBV5-4 | TGTGCCAGCAGTCCAACAGGTACCAATGAGCAGTTCTTC | CASSPTGTNEQFF
NA | TRBJ2-7 | TRBD2 | TRBV28 | TGTGCCAGCAGTTTAGGCGGGAGTTCCCACGAGCAGTACTTC | CASSLGGSSHEQYF
NA | TRBJ2-5 | NA | TRBV6-6 | TGTGCCAGCAGTGAAACATTTGAGACCCAGTACTTC | CASSETFETQYF
NA | TRBJ1-5 | NA | TRBV6-2/TRBV6-3 | TGTGCCACCAGTTACTCATGGGGCTGGCAGCCCCAGCATTTT | CATSYSWGWQPQHF
many | TRBJ1-1 | NA | TRBV10-2 | TGCGCCAGCATGGTGACGACAGGAGACACTGAAGCTTTCTTT | CASMVTTGDTEAFF
NA | TRBJ1-2 | TRBD1 | TRBV5-6 | TGTGCCAGCAGCTTGGGGACAGGGGGGACCTATGGCTACACCTTC | CASSLGTGGTYGYTF
NA | TRBJ2-3 | NA | TRBV30 | TGTGCCTGGAGTGCTGGGGGGATGAGCACAGATACGCAGTATTTT | CAWSAGGMSTDTQYF
NA | TRBJ2-5 | NA | TRBV5-1 | TGCGCCAGCAGCTCCTTCTTATCAGCGGGCCAAGAGACCCAGTACTTC | CASSSFLSAGQETQYF
few | TRBJ2-7 | TRBD1 | TRBV5-5 | TGTGCCAGCAGCGCCCCGGGACAGTCCTACGAGCAGTACTTC | CASSAPGQSYEQYF
NA | TRBJ2-3 | NA | TRBV11-1 | TGTGCCAGCGGGGCTCAGGACACAGATACGCAGTGTTTT | CASGAQDTDTQCF
few | TRBJ1-5 | NA | TRBV28 | TGTGCCAGCAGTTTAGAACCCAGCAATCAGCCCCAGCATTTT | CASSLEPSNQPQHF
many | TRBJ1-1 | TRBD1 | TRBV6-5 | TGTGCCAGCAGTTACCGTAGACAGGGGAGTTCTGAAGCTTTCTTT | CASSYRRQGSSEAFF
NA | TRBJ1-5 | NA | TRBV6-5 | TGTGCCACCAGTTATTTAGGGGGGAATCAGCCCCAGCATTTT | CATSYLGGNQPQHF
few | TRBJ2-1 | NA | TRBV28 | TGTGCCAGCGGACTTATGGGCGATGAGCAGTTCTTC | CASGLMGDEQFF
few | TRBJ1-5 | NA | TRBV5-1 | TGCGCCAGCAGCTTGGAGGGCTTTAGCAATCAGCCCCAGCATTTT | CASSLEGFSNQPQHF
NA | TRBJ2-1 | TRBD1 | TRBV6-5 | TGTGCCAGGAGACAGGGGGGGAATGAGCAGCTCTTC | CARRQGGNEQLF